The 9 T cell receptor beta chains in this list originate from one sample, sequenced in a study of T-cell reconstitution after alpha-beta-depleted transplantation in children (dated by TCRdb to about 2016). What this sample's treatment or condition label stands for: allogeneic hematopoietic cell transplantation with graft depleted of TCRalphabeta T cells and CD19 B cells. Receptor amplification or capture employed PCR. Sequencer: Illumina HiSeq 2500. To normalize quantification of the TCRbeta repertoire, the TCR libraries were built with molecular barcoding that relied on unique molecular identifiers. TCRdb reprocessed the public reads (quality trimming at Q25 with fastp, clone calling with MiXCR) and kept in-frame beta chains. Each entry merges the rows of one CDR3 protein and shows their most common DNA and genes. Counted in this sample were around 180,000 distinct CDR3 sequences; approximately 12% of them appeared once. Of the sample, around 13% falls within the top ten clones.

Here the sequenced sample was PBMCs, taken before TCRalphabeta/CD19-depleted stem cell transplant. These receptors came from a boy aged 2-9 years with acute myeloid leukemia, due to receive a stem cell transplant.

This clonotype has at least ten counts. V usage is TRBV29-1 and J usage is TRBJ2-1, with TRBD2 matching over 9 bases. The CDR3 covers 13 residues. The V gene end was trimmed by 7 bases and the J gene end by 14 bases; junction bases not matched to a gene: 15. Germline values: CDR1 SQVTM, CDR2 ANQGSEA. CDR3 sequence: CSGMTSGPEREFF. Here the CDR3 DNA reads TGCAGCGGGATGACTAGCGGACCCGAGCGGGAGTTCTTC.

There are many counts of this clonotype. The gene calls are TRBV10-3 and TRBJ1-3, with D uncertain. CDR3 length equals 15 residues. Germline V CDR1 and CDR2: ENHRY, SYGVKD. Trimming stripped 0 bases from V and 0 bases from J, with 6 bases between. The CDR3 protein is CAISESWASGNTIYF. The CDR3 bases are TGTGCCATCAGTGAGTCGTGGGCCTCTGGAAACACCATATATTTT.

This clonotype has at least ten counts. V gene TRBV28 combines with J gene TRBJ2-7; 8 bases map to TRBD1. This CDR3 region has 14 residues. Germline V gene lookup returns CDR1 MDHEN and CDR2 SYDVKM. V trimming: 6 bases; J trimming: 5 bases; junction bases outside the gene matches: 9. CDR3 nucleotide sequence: TGTGCCAGCAGACGGACAGGGTATTTCGACGAGCAGTACTTC. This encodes CASRRTGYFDEQYF.

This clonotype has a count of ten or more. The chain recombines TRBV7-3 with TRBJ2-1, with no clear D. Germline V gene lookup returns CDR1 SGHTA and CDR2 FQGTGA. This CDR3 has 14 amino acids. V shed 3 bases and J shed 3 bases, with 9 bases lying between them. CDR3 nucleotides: TGTGCCAGCAGCTTTTTGGCCGGCTACAATGAGCAGTTCTTC. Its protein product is CASSFLAGYNEQFF. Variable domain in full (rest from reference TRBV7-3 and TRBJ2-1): GAGVSQTPSNKVTEKGKYVELRCDPISGHTALYWYRQSLGQGPEFLIYFQGTGAADDSGLPNDRFFAVRPEGSVSTLKIQRTERGDSAVYLCASSFLAGYNEQFFGPGTRLTVL.

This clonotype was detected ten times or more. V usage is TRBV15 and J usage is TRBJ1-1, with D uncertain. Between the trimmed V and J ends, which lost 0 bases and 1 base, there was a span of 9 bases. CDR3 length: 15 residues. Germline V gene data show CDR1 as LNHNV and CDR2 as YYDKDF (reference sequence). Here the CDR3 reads CATSRDRRENTEAFF. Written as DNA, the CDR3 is TGTGCCACCAGCAGAGATAGGCGGGAGAACACTGAAGCTTTCTTT.

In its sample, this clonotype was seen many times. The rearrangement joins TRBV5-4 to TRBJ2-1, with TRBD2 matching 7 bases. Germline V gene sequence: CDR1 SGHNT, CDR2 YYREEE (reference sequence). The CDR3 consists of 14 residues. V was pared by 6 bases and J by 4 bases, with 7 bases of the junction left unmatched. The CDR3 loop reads CASTIGGSYNEQFF. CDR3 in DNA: TGTGCCAGCACCATCGGCGGGAGTTACAATGAGCAGTTCTTC.

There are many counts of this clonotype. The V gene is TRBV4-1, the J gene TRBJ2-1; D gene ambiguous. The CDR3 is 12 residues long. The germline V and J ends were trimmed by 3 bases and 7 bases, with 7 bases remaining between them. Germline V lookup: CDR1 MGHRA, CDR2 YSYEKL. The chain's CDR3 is CASSHDRNEQFF. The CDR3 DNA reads TGCGCCAGCAGCCACGACCGTAATGAGCAGTTCTTC.

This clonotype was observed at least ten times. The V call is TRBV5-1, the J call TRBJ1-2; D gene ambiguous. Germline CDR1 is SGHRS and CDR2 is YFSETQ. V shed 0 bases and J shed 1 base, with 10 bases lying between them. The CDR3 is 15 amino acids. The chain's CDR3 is CASSLVAASNYGYTF. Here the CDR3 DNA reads TGCGCCAGCAGCTTGGTGGCCGCCAGTAACTATGGCTACACCTTC.

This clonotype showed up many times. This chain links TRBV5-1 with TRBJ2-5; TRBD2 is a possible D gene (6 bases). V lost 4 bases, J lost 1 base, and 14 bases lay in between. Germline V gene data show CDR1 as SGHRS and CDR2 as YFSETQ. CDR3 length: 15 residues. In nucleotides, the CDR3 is TGCGCCAGCAGCACGACTAGGGTTTCCCAAGAGACCCAGTACTTC. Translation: CASSTTRVSQETQYF.